This T cell receptor beta chain came from a study of blood T cells in healthy people across ages. J lost 6 bases, V lost 0 bases, and 13 bases had no gene match. The CDR3 has 18 amino acids. The germline CDR1 and CDR2 sequences are MGHRA and YSYEKL. Combining a sample-barcoded 5' primer with a J-beta primer mix, a second PCR ran for about 6 to 12 cycles. A single record per CDR3 protein comes from TCRdb applying MiXCR to the 5' RACE reads. The repertoire holds about 1.4 million distinct CDR3 sequences, with roughly 64% as singletons. The V call is TRBV4-1, the J call TRBJ2-3; 9 positions match TRBD2. The sample comprised blood. The TCR was taken from a young man in good health. CDR3 protein: CASSQDLGSGSTRDTQYF. The CDR3 DNA follows: TGCGCCAGCAGCCAAGATCTGGGTAGCGGGAGTACCCGGGATACGCAGTATTTT.